This paragraph covers one TCR beta chain sequence. Antigen: not known. The data were obtained in a study of cytomegalovirus exposure and HLA in healthy donors. Study-wide results and limits: Sequencing had likely introduced a cluster of highly shared sequence variants as an artifact. Researchers catalogued 160 or so TCR beta chains as cytomegalovirus-associated. High sensitivity and specificity were reportedly achieved when the classifier diagnosed cytomegalovirus status.

The V and J ends lost 3 bases and 5 bases, in that order; junction bases with no gene match: 6. The CDR3 has 14 residues. In germline, CDR1 is MGHRA, CDR2 YSYEKL. This PCR relied on a set of 60 Vbeta primers and 13 Jbeta primers. Clones were read by immunoSEQ multiplex PCR, and TCRdb kept only the in-frame ones, dropping some. The repertoire holds about 160,000 clones, with about 80% as singletons. The receptor was derived from a man between 45 and 60 years old in good health and CMV-seropositive. Sequencing used PBMCs. The chain uses TRBV4-1 and TRBJ2-5, with TRBD1 identical over 7 bases. CDR3 region: CASSHPDRRETQYF. CDR3 coding DNA: TGCGCCAGCAGCCACCCGGACAGGCGGGAGACCCAGTACTTC.